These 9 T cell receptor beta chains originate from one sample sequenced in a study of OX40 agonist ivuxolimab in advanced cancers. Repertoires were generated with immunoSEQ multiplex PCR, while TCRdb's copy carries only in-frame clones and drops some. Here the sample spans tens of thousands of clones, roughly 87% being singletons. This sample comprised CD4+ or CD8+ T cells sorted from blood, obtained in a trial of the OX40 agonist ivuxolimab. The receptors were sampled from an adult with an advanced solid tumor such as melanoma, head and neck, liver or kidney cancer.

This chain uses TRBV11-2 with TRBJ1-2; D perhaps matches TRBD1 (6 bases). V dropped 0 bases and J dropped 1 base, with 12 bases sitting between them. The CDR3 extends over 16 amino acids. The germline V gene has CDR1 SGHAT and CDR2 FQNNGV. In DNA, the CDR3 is TGTGCCAGCAGCTTAGATTCAGGGGTGCGTAACTATGGCTACACCTTC. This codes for CASSLDSGVRNYGYTF.

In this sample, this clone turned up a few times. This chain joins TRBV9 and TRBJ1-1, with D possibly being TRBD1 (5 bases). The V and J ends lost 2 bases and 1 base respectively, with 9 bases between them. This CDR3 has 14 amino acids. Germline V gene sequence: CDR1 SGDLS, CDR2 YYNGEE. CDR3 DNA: TGTGCCAGCAGCGTCGGGGCCCGGAACACTGAAGCTTTCTTT. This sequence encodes CASSVGARNTEAFF.

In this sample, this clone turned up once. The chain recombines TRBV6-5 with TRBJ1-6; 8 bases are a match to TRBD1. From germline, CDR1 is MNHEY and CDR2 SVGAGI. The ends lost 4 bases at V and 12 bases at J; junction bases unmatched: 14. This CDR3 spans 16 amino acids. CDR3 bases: TGTGCCAGCAGTTCTCGGACAGGGCGTAGTCCTAAACCCCTCCACTTT. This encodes CASSSRTGRSPKPLHF.

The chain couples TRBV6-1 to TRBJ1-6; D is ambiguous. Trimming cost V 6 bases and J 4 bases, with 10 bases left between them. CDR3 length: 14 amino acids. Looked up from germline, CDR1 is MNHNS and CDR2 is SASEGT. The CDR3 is CASSPEGYNSPLHF. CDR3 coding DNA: TGTGCCAGCAGCCCAGAGGGTTATAATTCACCCCTCCACTTT.

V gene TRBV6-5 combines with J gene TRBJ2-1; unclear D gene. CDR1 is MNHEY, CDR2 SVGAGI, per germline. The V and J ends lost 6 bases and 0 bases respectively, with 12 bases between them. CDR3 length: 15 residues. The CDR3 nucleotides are TGTGCCAGCAGAGGTTACCTGGGCTCCTACAATGAGCAGTTCTTC. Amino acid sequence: CASRGYLGSYNEQFF.

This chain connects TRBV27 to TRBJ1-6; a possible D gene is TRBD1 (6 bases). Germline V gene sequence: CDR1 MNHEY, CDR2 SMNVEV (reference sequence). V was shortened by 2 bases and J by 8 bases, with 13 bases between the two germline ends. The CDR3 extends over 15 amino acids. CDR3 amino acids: CASSLDAGEYSPLHF. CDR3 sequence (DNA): TGTGCCAGCAGTTTAGACGCAGGGGAGTATTCACCCCTCCACTTT.

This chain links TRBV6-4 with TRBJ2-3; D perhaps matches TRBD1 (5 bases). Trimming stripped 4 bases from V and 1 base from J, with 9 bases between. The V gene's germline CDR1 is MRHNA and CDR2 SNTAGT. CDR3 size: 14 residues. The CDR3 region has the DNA TGTGCCAGCAGTGTTGGGGCGGGCACAGATACGCAGTATTTT. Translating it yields CASSVGAGTDTQYF.

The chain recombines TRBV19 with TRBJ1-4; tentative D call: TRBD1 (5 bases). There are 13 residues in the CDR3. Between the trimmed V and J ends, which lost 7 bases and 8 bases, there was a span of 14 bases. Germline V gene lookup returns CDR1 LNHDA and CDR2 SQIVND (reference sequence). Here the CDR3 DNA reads TGTGCCAGTAATCCTGGGGCGAGGGAAAAACTGTTTTTT. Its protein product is CASNPGAREKLFF.

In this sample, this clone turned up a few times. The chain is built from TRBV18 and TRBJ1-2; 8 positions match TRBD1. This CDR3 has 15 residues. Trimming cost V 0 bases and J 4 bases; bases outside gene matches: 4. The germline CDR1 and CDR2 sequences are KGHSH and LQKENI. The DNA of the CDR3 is TGTGCCAGCTCACCACCGGGCAGGGGGCCCTATGGCTACACCTTC. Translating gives CASSPPGRGPYGYTF.